The rows below give T cell receptor beta chains drawn from one sample of a study of shared clonotypes between healthy human individuals. TCRdb's copy holds only in-frame clones and misses some; the assay was immunoSEQ multiplex PCR. The sample contains 1,500,000 or so clones, about 98.5% of which appear only once. Specimen: naive CD4+ T cells sorted from blood. Receptors originate from a man aged 25 to 45 in good health. The CDR3 runs from the conserved cysteine through the conserved F or W. A D gene is named only where the DNA matches it firmly. Expanded clones are given a class, and other clones once, few, many or no size at all.

>-|TRBJ2-3|TRBV28|TRBD2
CASSFTSVDTQYF
TGTGCCAGCAGTTTCACTAGCGTAGATACGCAGTATTTT
>-|TRBJ1-1|TRBV5-1|-
CASSLTISVNTEAFF
TGCGCCAGCAGCTTAACAATATCGGTGAACACTGAAGCTTTCTTT
>-|TRBJ1-4|TRBV4-3|-
CASSPRATVNEKLFF
TGCGCCAGCAGCCCCAGGGCGACTGTTAATGAAAAACTGTTTTTT
>-|TRBJ2-3|TRBV5-4|TRBD1
CASSSPPGGVTDTQYF
TGTGCCAGCAGCTCCCCGCCAGGGGGAGTGACAGATACGCAGTATTTT
>-|TRBJ2-5|TRBV25-1|-
CASSNAAGEETQYF
TGTGCCAGCAGTAATGCGGCAGGAGAAGAGACCCAGTACTTC
>-|TRBJ1-3|TRBV7-9|TRBD1
CASSLWDSSGNTIYF
TGTGCCAGCAGCTTGTGGGACAGCTCTGGAAACACCATATATTTT
>-|TRBJ2-7|TRBV7-3|-
CASGPGPYEQYF
TGTGCCAGCGGACCGGGGCCCTACGAGCAGTACTTC
>-|TRBJ1-2|TRBV7-2|-
CASSLDLADYGYTF
TGTGCCAGCAGCTTAGATCTCGCGGACTATGGCTACACCTTC
>-|TRBJ1-1|TRBV14|-
CASRKGQWNTEAFF
TGTGCCAGCAGGAAGGGCCAGTGGAACACTGAAGCTTTCTTT
>once|TRBJ2-7|TRBV29-1|TRBD1
CSIRTGAYEQYF
TGCAGCATTAGGACAGGAGCCTACGAGCAGTACTTC
>-|TRBJ2-2|TRBV27|TRBD1
CASSLWSQGAYTGELFF
TGTGCCAGCAGTTTATGGTCGCAGGGGGCTTACACCGGGGAGCTGTTTTTT
>-|TRBJ1-3|TRBV9|-
CASSSRVGSGNTIYF
TGTGCCAGCAGTTCAAGGGTAGGGTCTGGAAACACCATATATTTT
>-|TRBJ2-2|TRBV11-2|TRBD2
CASSPGLRTGELFF
TGTGCCAGCAGCCCGGGACTACGTACCGGGGAGCTGTTTTTT
>-|TRBJ2-5|TRBV5-1|TRBD2
CASRTSGTSGETQYF
TGCGCCAGCAGGACTAGCGGGACGAGCGGCGAGACCCAGTACTTC
>-|TRBJ1-1|TRBV6-5|-
CASSPGTLNTEAFF
TGTGCCAGCAGTCCGGGCACACTGAACACTGAAGCTTTCTTT
>-|TRBJ2-3|TRBV5-8|TRBD2
CASSRAAGGDTQYF
TGTGCCAGCAGCCGGGCCGCGGGGGGAGATACGCAGTATTTT
>-|TRBJ2-1|TRBV18|-
CASSRGGYNEQFF
TGTGCCAGCTCACGAGGGGGATACAATGAGCAGTTCTTC
>-|TRBJ1-2|TRBV19|-
CASSSDVYGYTF
TGTGCCAGTAGTTCGGACGTCTATGGCTACACCTTC
>-|TRBJ2-3|TRBV7-9|-
CASSLAPRVGLTGADTQYF
TGTGCCAGCAGCTTAGCGCCCAGAGTAGGTCTAACCGGGGCTGATACGCAGTATTTT
>once|TRBJ2-5|TRBV27|-
CASSSSFGLSQETQYF
TGTGCCAGCAGTTCCTCCTTCGGACTATCTCAAGAGACCCAGTACTTC
>-|TRBJ2-5|TRBV11-2|-
CASSLGGLAEKETQYF
TGTGCCAGCAGCTTAGGGGGATTAGCGGAGAAAGAGACCCAGTACTTC
>-|TRBJ2-1|TRBV5-1|-
CASSWVGLNEQFF
TGCGCCAGCAGCTGGGTGGGTCTCAATGAGCAGTTCTTC
>-|TRBJ2-1|TRBV18|TRBD2
CASSPPGLAGGPSYNEQFF
TGTGCCAGCTCACCACCTGGACTAGCGGGAGGACCCTCCTACAATGAGCAGTTCTTC
>-|TRBJ2-7|TRBV29-1|-
CSVEMRLATHEQYF
TGCAGCGTTGAAATGCGGCTAGCAACCCACGAGCAGTACTTC
>-|TRBJ2-5|TRBV27|-
CASSSYREETQYF
TGTGCCAGCAGTTCATACAGGGAGGAGACCCAGTACTTC
>-|TRBJ1-5|TRBV13|-
CASSRTGAQPQHF
TGTGCCAGCAGCCGTACCGGCGCCCAGCCCCAGCATTTT
>-|TRBJ2-2|TRBV6-4|-
CASRRVALSGELFF
TGTGCCAGCCGGAGGGTAGCGTTGAGCGGGGAGCTGTTTTTT
>once|TRBJ2-5|TRBV6-5|-
CASSYSAAGQQETQYF
TGTGCCAGCAGTTACTCGGCGGCAGGACAGCAAGAGACCCAGTACTTC
>-|TRBJ2-7|TRBV6-4|-
CASSANEGLEQYF
TGTGCCAGCAGTGCGAATGAGGGCCTGGAGCAGTACTTC
>-|TRBJ2-2|TRBV7-3|TRBD2
CASSLSGRAGTGELFF
TGTGCCAGCAGCCTTAGCGGGAGGGCCGGAACCGGGGAGCTGTTTTTT
>-|TRBJ1-5|TRBV27|-
CASSSWGRAPHF
TGTGCCAGCAGTTCCTGGGGCAGGGCCCCTCATTTT
>few|TRBJ1-1|TRBV5-1|TRBD1
CASSLGTGDTEAFF
TGCGCCAGCAGCTTGGGGACAGGGGACACTGAAGCTTTCTTT
>-|TRBJ1-1|TRBV7-2|-
CASSVQGNTEAFF
TGTGCCAGCAGCGTACAGGGAAACACTGAAGCTTTCTTT
>-|TRBJ1-1|TRBV7-9|-
CASTPLRGTEAFF
TGTGCCAGCACCCCTTTAAGGGGCACTGAAGCTTTCTTT
>-|TRBJ2-7|TRBV19|-
CASSGDSAREQYF
TGTGCCAGTAGTGGAGACTCGGCGCGTGAGCAGTACTTC
>-|TRBJ2-2|TRBV7-9|TRBD1
CASSLQQGYGTGELFF
TGTGCCAGCAGCTTACAACAGGGGTATGGCACCGGGGAGCTGTTTTTT
>-|TRBJ2-7|TRBV30|TRBD1
CAWGQGENYEQYF
TGTGCCTGGGGACAGGGGGAGAACTACGAGCAGTACTTC
>-|TRBJ2-5|TRBV5-3|TRBD2
CARSSSILSGDQETQYF
TGTGCCAGAAGCAGCTCGATATTGAGCGGGGATCAAGAGACCCAGTACTTC
>-|TRBJ2-1|TRBV7-2|TRBD2
CASRRGLAGVGPYNEQFF
TGTGCCAGCAGACGGGGACTAGCGGGAGTTGGTCCCTACAATGAGCAGTTCTTC
>-|TRBJ2-7|TRBV6-1|TRBD2
CASSLTKTSGYEQYF
TGTGCCAGCAGTCTAACTAAGACTAGCGGATACGAGCAGTACTTC
>-|TRBJ2-1|TRBV25-1|-
CASRGVGAAYNEQFF
TGTGCCAGCAGGGGGGTAGGGGCTGCCTACAATGAGCAGTTCTTC